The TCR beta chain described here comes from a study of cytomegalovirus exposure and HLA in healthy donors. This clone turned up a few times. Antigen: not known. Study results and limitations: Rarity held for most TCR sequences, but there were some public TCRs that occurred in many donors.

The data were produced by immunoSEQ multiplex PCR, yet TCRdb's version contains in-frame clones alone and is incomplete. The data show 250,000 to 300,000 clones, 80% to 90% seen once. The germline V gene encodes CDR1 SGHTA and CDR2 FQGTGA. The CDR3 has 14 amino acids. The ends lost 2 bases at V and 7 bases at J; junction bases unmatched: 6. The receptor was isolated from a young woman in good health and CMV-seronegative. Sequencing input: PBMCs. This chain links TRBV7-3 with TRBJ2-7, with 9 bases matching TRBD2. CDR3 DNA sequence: TGTGCCAGCAGCTTACTAGCGGGGAAGGGGGAGCAGTACTTC. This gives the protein CASSLLAGKGEQYF. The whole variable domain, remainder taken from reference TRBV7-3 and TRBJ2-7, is GAGVSQTPSNKVTEKGKYVELRCDPISGHTALYWYRQSLGQGPEFLIYFQGTGAADDSGLPNDRFFAVRPEGSVSTLKIQRTERGDSAVYLCASSLLAGKGEQYFGPGTRLTVT.